Listed below are T cell receptor beta chains from one sample, sequenced in a study of T cell responses to AZD1222 COVID-19 vaccine. Assay used: immunoSEQ multiplex PCR; TCRdb lists only in-frame clones, some missing. The repertoire has 150,000 to 200,000 clones, 90% to 95% of them found once; the top ten carry 3.6%. Here the sequenced sample was peripheral blood, taken 28 days after the second dose of the MenACWY control vaccine. These receptors originate from an adult who received the MenACWY meningococcal vaccine as a control. CDR3s include the opening cysteine and the closing phenylalanine or tryptophan. Each record gives: clone size, J gene, V gene, D gene, CDR3 length, CDR3 protein, CDR3 DNA. The D gene is left open where the match is weak. Part of the rows lack a size; the others show once, few, many or a class for expanded clones.

clone size: once; J gene: TRBJ2-3; V gene: TRBV6-2/TRBV6-3; D gene: TRBD2; CDR3 length: 15; CDR3 protein: CASSYDGGGRDTQYF; CDR3 DNA: TGTGCCAGCAGTTACGATGGCGGGGGGCGAGATACGCAGTATTTT
clone size: .; J gene: TRBJ2-7; V gene: TRBV25-1; D gene: TRBD2; CDR3 length: 15; CDR3 protein: CASSEGLAGEREQYF; CDR3 DNA: TGTGCCAGCAGTGAAGGGCTAGCGGGAGAACGGGAGCAGTACTTC
clone size: .; J gene: TRBJ1-3; V gene: TRBV3-1/TRBV3-2; D gene: .; CDR3 length: 14; CDR3 protein: CASSLGAAGNTIYF; CDR3 DNA: TGTGCCAGCAGCCTAGGGGCTGCTGGAAACACCATATATTTT
clone size: .; J gene: TRBJ2-7; V gene: TRBV9; D gene: .; CDR3 length: 14; CDR3 protein: CASSVGTGPFEQYF; CDR3 DNA: TGTGCCAGCAGCGTGGGGACCGGACCTTTCGAGCAGTACTTC
clone size: once; J gene: TRBJ1-3; V gene: TRBV19; D gene: .; CDR3 length: 15; CDR3 protein: CASSRGLFSGNTIYF; CDR3 DNA: TGTGCCAGTAGTAGAGGACTGTTCTCTGGAAACACCATATATTTT
clone size: few; J gene: TRBJ1-4; V gene: TRBV4-3; D gene: .; CDR3 length: 15; CDR3 protein: CASSQDWQVNEKLFF; CDR3 DNA: TGCGCCAGCAGCCAAGATTGGCAAGTTAATGAAAAACTGTTTTTT
clone size: .; J gene: TRBJ2-1; V gene: TRBV30; D gene: TRBD1; CDR3 length: 14; CDR3 protein: CAWTGTGQYNEQFF; CDR3 DNA: TGTGCCTGGACGGGGACAGGGCAGTACAATGAGCAGTTCTTC
clone size: .; J gene: TRBJ2-2; V gene: TRBV7-3; D gene: .; CDR3 length: 15; CDR3 protein: CASSSGHWNTGELFF; CDR3 DNA: TGTGCCAGCAGCTCCGGGCACTGGAACACCGGGGAGCTGTTTTTT
clone size: .; J gene: TRBJ1-1; V gene: TRBV18; D gene: .; CDR3 length: 14; CDR3 protein: CASSLRPVNTEAFF; CDR3 DNA: TGTGCCAGCTCTCTACGGCCGGTGAACACTGAAGCTTTCTTT
clone size: .; J gene: TRBJ2-7; V gene: TRBV11-3; D gene: TRBD2; CDR3 length: 12; CDR3 protein: CASSRGGAEQYF; CDR3 DNA: TGTGCCAGCAGCCGGGGGGGGGCCGAGCAGTACTTC
clone size: once; J gene: TRBJ1-5; V gene: TRBV6-5; D gene: .; CDR3 length: 13; CDR3 protein: CASSDGAQGPQHF; CDR3 DNA: TGTGCCAGCAGCGACGGGGCGCAAGGACCCCAGCATTTT
clone size: .; J gene: TRBJ2-1; V gene: TRBV5-1; D gene: .; CDR3 length: 16; CDR3 protein: CASSFDGSFPYNEQFF; CDR3 DNA: TGCGCCAGCAGCTTCGATGGAAGTTTCCCCTACAATGAGCAGTTCTTC
clone size: .; J gene: TRBJ2-1; V gene: TRBV29-1; D gene: TRBD2; CDR3 length: 16; CDR3 protein: CSATPPLAGSKNEQFF; CDR3 DNA: TGCAGCGCCACGCCCCCCCTAGCGGGAAGTAAGAATGAGCAGTTCTTC
clone size: .; J gene: TRBJ1-5; V gene: TRBV6-5; D gene: .; CDR3 length: 13; CDR3 protein: CASSSSNGQPQHF; CDR3 DNA: TGTGCCAGCAGTTCCAGTAACGGTCAGCCCCAGCATTTT
clone size: .; J gene: TRBJ1-2; V gene: TRBV5-1; D gene: .; CDR3 length: 13; CDR3 protein: CASSSRTKEGYTF; CDR3 DNA: TGCGCCAGCAGCTCTCGAACGAAGGAAGGCTACACCTTC
clone size: .; J gene: TRBJ1-6; V gene: TRBV5-4; D gene: .; CDR3 length: 14; CDR3 protein: CAPTGGGDNSPLHF; CDR3 DNA: TGTGCCCCCACGGGGGGGGGCGACAATTCACCCCTCCACTTT
clone size: .; J gene: TRBJ1-5; V gene: TRBV19; D gene: .; CDR3 length: 13; CDR3 protein: CASSPETNQPQHF; CDR3 DNA: TGTGCCAGTAGTCCCGAAACCAATCAGCCCCAGCATTTT
clone size: once; J gene: TRBJ2-1; V gene: TRBV7-3; D gene: TRBD2; CDR3 length: 14; CDR3 protein: CASSWTSGLNEQFF; CDR3 DNA: TGTGCCAGCAGCTGGACTAGCGGACTGAATGAGCAGTTCTTC
clone size: .; J gene: TRBJ1-5; V gene: TRBV25-1; D gene: .; CDR3 length: 14; CDR3 protein: CASSGPEGNQPQHF; CDR3 DNA: TGTGCCAGCAGTGGCCCCGAAGGTAATCAGCCCCAGCATTTT
clone size: .; J gene: TRBJ1-5; V gene: TRBV19; D gene: TRBD1; CDR3 length: 14; CDR3 protein: CASSRQGSNQPQHF; CDR3 DNA: TGTGCCAGTAGTAGACAGGGAAGCAATCAGCCCCAGCATTTT
clone size: once; J gene: TRBJ1-5; V gene: TRBV24-1; D gene: .; CDR3 length: 19; CDR3 protein: CATSPSAEVGKYSNQPQHF; CDR3 DNA: TGTGCCACCAGTCCTAGCGCGGAGGTAGGCAAGTATAGCAATCAGCCCCAGCATTTT
clone size: .; J gene: TRBJ1-1; V gene: TRBV5-1; D gene: .; CDR3 length: 13; CDR3 protein: CASSWGQTTEAFF; CDR3 DNA: TGCGCCAGCAGCTGGGGGCAGACCACTGAAGCTTTCTTT
clone size: few; J gene: TRBJ1-1; V gene: TRBV9; D gene: .; CDR3 length: 13; CDR3 protein: CASSGTENTEAFF; CDR3 DNA: TGTGCCAGCAGCGGAACAGAGAACACTGAAGCTTTCTTT
clone size: .; J gene: TRBJ2-7; V gene: TRBV28; D gene: TRBD2; CDR3 length: 14; CDR3 protein: CASSFSGSRYEQYF; CDR3 DNA: TGTGCCAGCAGTTTTAGCGGGAGTAGATACGAGCAGTACTTC
clone size: .; J gene: TRBJ1-6; V gene: TRBV2; D gene: .; CDR3 length: 17; CDR3 protein: CASLRDSLSSYNSPLHF; CDR3 DNA: TGTGCCAGCTTGCGGGACTCCCTGAGCTCCTATAATTCACCCCTCCACTTT
clone size: .; J gene: TRBJ2-7; V gene: TRBV28; D gene: .; CDR3 length: 9; CDR3 protein: CASGYEQYF; CDR3 DNA: TGTGCCAGCGGCTACGAGCAGTACTTC
clone size: .; J gene: TRBJ1-2; V gene: TRBV7-9; D gene: .; CDR3 length: 14; CDR3 protein: CASSLEAGVYGYTF; CDR3 DNA: TGTGCCAGCAGCTTAGAAGCTGGGGTCTATGGCTACACCTTC